This passage covers 5 T cell receptor beta chains from one sample sequenced in a study of Graves' ophthalmopathy and Graves' hyperthyroidism. Amplified TCR beta CDR3 regions were obtained using RNA transcripts as template. RT-PCR in the first round used HTBI primers; a second-round multiplex PCR followed. TCRdb re-analysed the multiplex PCR reads in MiXCR, keeping a single row per CDR3 protein. Here the sample spans roughly 1.1 million distinct CDR3 sequences, about 36% being singletons. Input material: peripheral blood or thyroid tissue (not recorded which). Receptors originate from an adult man with Graves' hyperthyroidism.

This clonotype was counted ten times or more. The rearrangement uses TRBV2 and TRBJ1-1; 7 nucleotides agree with TRBD1. The germline gives CDR1 SNHLY, CDR2 FYNNEI. The CDR3 is 15 residues long. The ends lost 2 bases at V and 10 bases at J; junction bases unmatched: 13. The CDR3 nucleotides read TGTGCCAGCAGTGAATCGGCAGGGGGTTCGCAGGTAGCTTTCTTT. Amino acid sequence: CASSESAGGSQVAFF. Full variable domain (outside the CDR3, taken from reference TRBV2 and TRBJ1-1): EPEVTQTPSHQVTQMGQEVILRCVPISNHLYFYWYRQILGQKVEFLVSFYNNEISEKSEIFDDQFSVERPDGSNFTLKIRSTKLEDSAMYFCASSESAGGSQVAFFGQGTRLTVV.

This clonotype was seen repeatedly, ten times or more. The genes are TRBV5-6 and TRBJ2-7; D perhaps matches TRBD1 (5 bases). The CDR3 is made up of 16 amino acids. Germline CDR1 reads SGHDT; CDR2 reads YYEEEE. Between the trimmed V and J ends, which lost 6 bases and 5 bases, there was a span of 24 bases. The CDR3 nucleotides are TGTGCCAGCAACGGACACTCCTCGGACCAAGAAGACGAGCAGTACTTC. This gives the protein CASNGHSSDQEDEQYF. Variable domain in full (rest from reference TRBV5-6 and TRBJ2-7): DAGVTQSPTHLIKTRGQQVTLRCSPKSGHDTVSWYQQALGQGPQFIFQYYEEEERQRGNFPDRFSGHQFPNYSSELNVNALLLGDSALYLCASNGHSSDQEDEQYFGPGTRLTVT.

This chain connects TRBV5-1 to TRBJ1-3; 7 bases match TRBD1. The CDR3 runs to 13 residues. Germline lookup yields CDR1 SGHRS and CDR2 YFSETQ. The V gene end was trimmed by 4 bases and the J gene end by 7 bases; junction bases not matched to a gene: 5. In DNA form, the CDR3 reads TGCGCCAGCAGCATCGACAGGGACAACACCATATATTTT. Its protein product is CASSIDRDNTIYF.

This clonotype was seen many times. The genes are TRBV7-7 and TRBJ2-7; perhaps TRBD1 as D (7 bases). This CDR3 comprises 13 residues. Germline values: CDR1 SSHAT, CDR2 FNYEAQ (reference sequence). V was shortened by 5 bases and J by 6 bases, with 14 bases between the two germline ends. The CDR3 bases are TGTGCCAGCAGCCCCCGGCAGGGGGGCGAGCAGTACTTC. It is translated as CASSPRQGGEQYF.

This sequence joins TRBV15 and TRBJ2-7; TRBD2 agrees at 11 bases. CDR3 length equals 16 residues. CDR1 LNHNV and CDR2 YYDKDF come from the germline V gene (reference sequence). J was trimmed by 3 bases and V by 4 bases; bases with no gene match: 8. As DNA, the CDR3 is TGTGCCACCAGCACATTCTCTAGCGGGGGGTACTACGAGCAGTACTTC. Translating it yields CATSTFSSGGYYEQYF.